This T cell receptor (beta chain) came from a study of blood T cell repertoires in COVID-19. Study at large: COVID-19 samples, acute and convalescent, were from the United States, Italy and Spain. Sources were T cells, B-cell-depleted T cells, or PBMCs; the material itself was cDNA or gDNA.

Using immunoSEQ multiplex PCR, the repertoire was profiled, and TCRdb retains in-frame clones only, with some absent. The top ten hold approximately 1.4% of the sample, which has roughly 300,000 clones, about nine tenths seen once. Trimming removed 4 bases at V and 6 bases at J, with 15 bases between. From germline, CDR1 is ENHRY and CDR2 SYGVKD. This CDR3 has 14 amino acids. The clonotype was recovered from a woman aged 40 to 49 who had recovered from COVID-19. This chain uses TRBV10-3 with TRBJ1-2; tentatively, D is TRBD1 (5 bases). The sequencing sample was made of peripheral blood. As DNA, the CDR3 is TGTGCCATCAGTGGGGTAAGGGGCCATCATGGCTACACCTTC. It codes for CAISGVRGHHGYTF.